In this sample, the clone carrying this TCR beta chain turned up a few times. Its antigen is as yet unknown. These data are taken from a study of beta chain features in type 1 diabetes. Study conclusions and caveats: Patients with Type 1 diabetes showed moderately but significantly shorter TCRB CDR3s in all four CD4+ subsets.

Trimming removed 8 bases from V and 6 bases from J; junction bases left unmatched: 8. Germline V CDR1 and CDR2: SGHNT, YENEEA. CDR3 length: 13 residues. The sequenced template was cDNA made from the entire isolated RNA. Measured with immunoSEQ multiplex PCR; TCRdb has only the in-frame clones, and not every one. Of some 280,000 clones in the sample, roughly an eighth were seen once. V and J are TRBV11-3 and TRBJ2-3; 7 bases match TRBD1. This TCR came from a man between 25 and 39 years old with type 1 diabetes. Material for sequencing was naive CD4+ T cells from blood. CDR3 sequence (DNA): TGTGCCAGCCGGACAGGAGTAGTCGATACGCAGTATTTT. Translated, it gives CASRTGVVDTQYF.